This TCR beta chain is from a study of human T cells and chemical hapten exposure. Notes on the study in general: Compared with pre-sensitization or healthy control sets, expanded TCRs clustered more. No change in TCRs above 1 in 1000 frequency was produced by DPC sensitization. There was a positive correlation between PT1 expanded TCR counts and patch test score.

Time point denoted: pre-sensitization, week 0. The treatment was: therapeutic diphenylcyclopropenone sensitization with weekly scalp DPC. Total RNA was isolated from unfractionated whole blood. The CDR3 runs to 16 residues. V gave up 5 bases and J gave up 7 bases; unmatched junction bases: 5. Germline V lookup: CDR1 MNHEY, CDR2 SVGAGI. Worth noting for this clonotype: No antigen is known for it.

TCRdb reprocessed the RACE reads via MiXCR and lists one record per CDR3 protein. The table has more than 300,000 distinct CDR3 sequences, approximately 5.8% seen once. The sample consisted of whole blood, taken in connection with sensitization to the hapten diphenylcyclopropenone (DPC). The receptor was derived from a young woman with alopecia areata. Some clones in this sample may be carry-over from other donors' samples. J is TRBJ2-2 and V is TRBV6-5; 15 bases fit TRBD2. The CDR3 reads CASSRPGLAGGGELFF. Here the CDR3 DNA reads TGTGCCAGCAGTCGTCCGGGACTAGCGGGGGGCGGGGAGCTGTTTTTT.